This TCR beta chain was captured by sequencing in a study of identical twins. The V and J ends lost 0 bases and 7 bases respectively, with 16 bases between them. Looked up from germline, CDR1 is DFQATT and CDR2 is SNEGSKA (reference sequence). The CDR3 length is 15 residues. In TCRdb, the 5' RACE reads were re-called with MiXCR into one record per CDR3 protein. The sample carries 300,000 or so distinct CDR3 sequences, roughly 9.7% recorded once. These data were also filed under a second study, of yellow fever vaccine responses in identical twins.

Sequencing was done on a sample of CD8+ T cells sorted from blood. This clonotype was sampled from a woman aged 18-29 years in good health. The chain links TRBV20-1 to TRBJ1-5; D gene uncertain. The CDR3 protein is CSARDRGGRGQPQHF. As DNA, the CDR3 is TGCAGTGCTAGAGACCGGGGAGGGAGAGGACAGCCCCAGCATTTT.